These T cell receptor beta chains were read from a single sample in a study of blood T cells in healthy people across ages. Each CDR3 protein is one row after TCRdb ran MiXCR on the 5' RACE reads. Of 980,000 or so distinct CDR3 sequences listed, approximately 49% were seen once; the top ten hold about an eighth. The sequencing input was blood. All receptors come from a man aged 25-45 years in good health. The CDR3 runs from the conserved cysteine through the conserved F or W. A D gene is named only where the DNA matches it firmly. Size values are once, few and many counts, or a class for expanded clones, and some rows have none.

CDR3aa: CASSDARGADTQYF
CDR3nt: TGTGCCAGCAGTGACGCGCGGGGGGCAGATACGCAGTATTTT
j_gene: TRBJ2-3
len: 14
abundance: few
d_gene: TRBD2
v_gene: TRBV6-4

CDR3aa: CSATRPIGTGELFF
CDR3nt: TGCAGTGCTACACGCCCGATAGGCACCGGGGAGCTGTTTTTT
j_gene: TRBJ2-2
len: 14
abundance: -
d_gene: -
v_gene: TRBV20-1

CDR3aa: CASSYPPGQGGEQYF
CDR3nt: TGTGCCAGCAGTTACCCCCCGGGACAGGGAGGAGAGCAGTACTTC
j_gene: TRBJ2-5
len: 15
abundance: -
d_gene: TRBD1
v_gene: TRBV6-6

CDR3aa: CASSLLRGRPKYF
CDR3nt: TGTGCCAGCAGCTTATTGAGGGGACGGCCCAAGTACTTC
j_gene: TRBJ2-7
len: 13
abundance: once
d_gene: -
v_gene: TRBV7-2

CDR3aa: CASSVGGGSGNEQYF
CDR3nt: TGTGCCAGCAGCGTAGGGGGGGGGTCTGGCAATGAGCAGTACTTC
j_gene: TRBJ2-7
len: 15
abundance: -
d_gene: TRBD2
v_gene: TRBV9

CDR3aa: CASSRDGDSEQYF
CDR3nt: TGTGCCAGCAGCCGAGACGGGGATAGCGAGCAGTACTTC
j_gene: TRBJ2-7
len: 13
abundance: few
d_gene: -
v_gene: TRBV5-5

CDR3aa: CASRLDLNQPQHF
CDR3nt: TGTGCCAGCCGCCTCGACCTCAATCAGCCCCAGCATTTT
j_gene: TRBJ1-5
len: 13
abundance: -
d_gene: -
v_gene: TRBV6-8

CDR3aa: CSAHSSDTYEQYF
CDR3nt: TGCAGCGCGCATTCCTCGGACACCTACGAGCAGTACTTC
j_gene: TRBJ2-7
len: 13
abundance: -
d_gene: -
v_gene: TRBV29-1

CDR3aa: CASSLVPTGVGNNEQFF
CDR3nt: TGCGCCAGCAGCTTAGTCCCGACGGGAGTGGGAAACAATGAGCAGTTCTTC
j_gene: TRBJ2-1
len: 17
abundance: few
d_gene: -
v_gene: TRBV5-1

CDR3aa: CASSQESVSYEQYF
CDR3nt: TGTGCCAGCAGCCAAGAATCTGTATCCTACGAGCAGTACTTC
j_gene: TRBJ2-7
len: 14
abundance: -
d_gene: -
v_gene: TRBV3-1

CDR3aa: CASSQEGTANTEAFF
CDR3nt: TGTGCCAGCAGCCAGGAAGGGACAGCTAACACTGAAGCTTTCTTT
j_gene: TRBJ1-1
len: 15
abundance: -
d_gene: TRBD1
v_gene: TRBV3-1

CDR3aa: CASSSSGGANEQFF
CDR3nt: TGTGCCAGCAGTAGTAGCGGGGGGGCCAATGAGCAGTTCTTC
j_gene: TRBJ2-1
len: 14
abundance: -
d_gene: TRBD2
v_gene: TRBV6-4

CDR3aa: CASSLGLSQETQYF
CDR3nt: TGTGCCAGCAGCTTGGGGCTGTCACAAGAGACCCAGTACTTC
j_gene: TRBJ2-5
len: 14
abundance: many
d_gene: -
v_gene: TRBV5-4

CDR3aa: CASSQGSLLTNEKLFF
CDR3nt: TGCGCCAGCAGCCAAGGGTCCCTTCTTACTAATGAAAAACTGTTTTTT
j_gene: TRBJ1-4
len: 16
abundance: -
d_gene: -
v_gene: TRBV4-1

CDR3aa: CASSYTQGVANEQFF
CDR3nt: TGTGCCAGCAGTTACACCCAGGGGGTTGCCAATGAGCAGTTCTTC
j_gene: TRBJ2-1
len: 15
abundance: few
d_gene: TRBD1
v_gene: TRBV6-5

CDR3aa: CSAMDRVTYEQYF
CDR3nt: TGCAGTGCTATGGACAGGGTGACCTACGAGCAGTACTTC
j_gene: TRBJ2-7
len: 13
abundance: many
d_gene: TRBD1
v_gene: TRBV20-1

CDR3aa: CASSLATGGNTIYF
CDR3nt: TGTGCCAGCAGCCTCGCGACAGGGGGAAACACCATATATTTT
j_gene: TRBJ1-3
len: 14
abundance: -
d_gene: TRBD1
v_gene: TRBV7-2

CDR3aa: CSAGQGGIYGYTF
CDR3nt: TGCAGCGCGGGACAGGGAGGGATTTATGGCTACACCTTC
j_gene: TRBJ1-2
len: 13
abundance: -
d_gene: TRBD1
v_gene: TRBV29-1

CDR3aa: CAISDPGFPYEQYF
CDR3nt: TGTGCCATCAGTGACCCAGGGTTTCCCTACGAGCAGTACTTC
j_gene: TRBJ2-7
len: 14
abundance: -
d_gene: -
v_gene: TRBV10-3

CDR3aa: CASSERQGGTEAFF
CDR3nt: TGTGCCAGCAGCGAGAGACAGGGAGGCACTGAAGCTTTCTTT
j_gene: TRBJ1-1
len: 14
abundance: -
d_gene: TRBD1
v_gene: TRBV7-2

CDR3aa: CAGNAGGRYNEQFF
CDR3nt: TGTGCCGGCAACGCGGGGGGGCGCTACAATGAGCAGTTCTTC
j_gene: TRBJ2-1
len: 14
abundance: -
d_gene: TRBD2
v_gene: TRBV28

CDR3aa: CASSLGGTSPLHF
CDR3nt: TGCGCCAGCAGCTTGGGGGGTACTTCACCCCTCCACTTT
j_gene: TRBJ1-6
len: 13
abundance: -
d_gene: -
v_gene: TRBV5-1

CDR3aa: CSVDRREQYF
CDR3nt: TGCAGCGTTGACCGACGGGAGCAGTACTTC
j_gene: TRBJ2-4
len: 10
abundance: few
d_gene: -
v_gene: TRBV29-1

CDR3aa: CASSSRLTGTETQYF
CDR3nt: TGTGCCAGCAGCTCGAGATTGACAGGGACGGAGACCCAGTACTTC
j_gene: TRBJ2-5
len: 15
abundance: -
d_gene: TRBD1
v_gene: TRBV11-3

CDR3aa: CASGTSFYEQYF
CDR3nt: TGTGCCAGCGGTACTAGCTTCTACGAGCAGTACTTC
j_gene: TRBJ2-7
len: 12
abundance: -
d_gene: -
v_gene: TRBV7-9

CDR3aa: CASRHRGTVAGKLFF
CDR3nt: TGTGCCAGCAGACATAGGGGGACAGTGGCAGGAAAACTGTTTTTT
j_gene: TRBJ1-4
len: 15
abundance: -
d_gene: TRBD1
v_gene: TRBV28

CDR3aa: CASSQYSGSNYGYTF
CDR3nt: TGTGCCAGCAGCCAGTATTCAGGGAGTAACTATGGCTACACCTTC
j_gene: TRBJ1-2
len: 15
abundance: -
d_gene: -
v_gene: TRBV3-1

CDR3aa: CASSHLGLAGGKTYNEQFF
CDR3nt: TGCGCCAGCAGCCATCTCGGACTAGCGGGGGGGAAAACCTACAATGAGCAGTTCTTC
j_gene: TRBJ2-1
len: 19
abundance: few
d_gene: TRBD2
v_gene: TRBV4-1

CDR3aa: CSARPNVGADTQYF
CDR3nt: TGCAGTGCTAGGCCTAATGTAGGCGCAGATACGCAGTATTTT
j_gene: TRBJ2-3
len: 14
abundance: few
d_gene: -
v_gene: TRBV20-1

CDR3aa: CASSFIRGIYGYTF
CDR3nt: TGTGCCAGCAGTTTCATACGGGGTATCTATGGCTACACCTTC
j_gene: TRBJ1-2
len: 14
abundance: -
d_gene: -
v_gene: TRBV28

CDR3aa: CATFQGMNTEAFF
CDR3nt: TGTGCCACCTTTCAGGGGATGAACACTGAAGCTTTCTTT
j_gene: TRBJ1-1
len: 13
abundance: -
d_gene: -
v_gene: TRBV28

CDR3aa: CASSLALVGAFF
CDR3nt: TGTGCCAGCAGCTTGGCCCTCGTTGGGGCTTTCTTT
j_gene: TRBJ1-1
len: 12
abundance: -
d_gene: -
v_gene: TRBV5-6

CDR3aa: CASSQVSEIPAGPLHF
CDR3nt: TGCGCCAGCAGCCAAGTTTCAGAAATACCGGCGGGGCCCCTCCACTTT
j_gene: TRBJ1-6
len: 16
abundance: few
d_gene: -
v_gene: TRBV4-1

CDR3aa: CASSQDRVETQYF
CDR3nt: TGCGCCAGCAGCCAAGATCGCGTGGAGACCCAGTACTTC
j_gene: TRBJ2-5
len: 13
abundance: few
d_gene: -
v_gene: TRBV4-3

CDR3aa: CASSFTGSSDPYF
CDR3nt: TGCGCCAGCAGCTTCACAGGGAGTTCGGATCCGTACTTC
j_gene: TRBJ2-7
len: 13
abundance: many
d_gene: -
v_gene: TRBV5-1

CDR3aa: CSARDLGGGVTDTQYF
CDR3nt: TGCAGTGCTAGAGATCTGGGCGGGGGGGTCACGGATACGCAGTATTTT
j_gene: TRBJ2-3
len: 16
abundance: -
d_gene: TRBD2
v_gene: TRBV20-1

CDR3aa: CAIGQRGGSGENSEQYF
CDR3nt: TGTGCCATCGGACAGCGGGGGGGCTCTGGGGAAAACTCTGAGCAGTACTTC
j_gene: TRBJ2-5
len: 17
abundance: -
d_gene: TRBD2
v_gene: TRBV10-3

CDR3aa: CASSAPYDYNEQYF
CDR3nt: TGTGCCAGCAGTGCTCCCTACGACTACAATGAGCAGTACTTC
j_gene: TRBJ2-7
len: 14
abundance: -
d_gene: -
v_gene: TRBV25-1

CDR3aa: CAWTTGPNYGCTF
CDR3nt: TGTGCCTGGACCACAGGACCTAACTATGGCTGCACCTTC
j_gene: TRBJ1-2
len: 13
abundance: -
d_gene: -
v_gene: TRBV30

CDR3aa: CASSPGTGGLAKNIQYF
CDR3nt: TGCGCCAGCAGCCCAGGGACAGGGGGGCTAGCCAAAAACATTCAGTACTTC
j_gene: TRBJ2-4
len: 17
abundance: -
d_gene: TRBD1
v_gene: TRBV5-1

CDR3aa: CASSPGLGHTDTQYF
CDR3nt: TGTGCCAGCAGCCCAGGGTTGGGACACACAGATACGCAGTATTTT
j_gene: TRBJ2-3
len: 15
abundance: -
d_gene: -
v_gene: TRBV11-2

CDR3aa: CSAIFLVPQFF
CDR3nt: TGCAGTGCTATTTTCCTAGTGCCTCAGTTCTTC
j_gene: TRBJ2-1
len: 11
abundance: -
d_gene: -
v_gene: TRBV20-1

CDR3aa: CASTLSGGTDTQYF
CDR3nt: TGTGCCAGCACCCTAAGCGGGGGCACAGATACGCAGTATTTT
j_gene: TRBJ2-3
len: 14
abundance: -
d_gene: TRBD2
v_gene: TRBV6-2/TRBV6-3

CDR3aa: CASGPPWYEQYF
CDR3nt: TGCGCCAGCGGTCCCCCTTGGTACGAGCAGTACTTC
j_gene: TRBJ2-7
len: 12
abundance: few
d_gene: -
v_gene: TRBV4-1

CDR3aa: CASSFLAGANQPQHF
CDR3nt: -
j_gene: TRBJ1-5
len: 15
abundance: -
d_gene: -
v_gene: TRBV12-3/TRBV12-4

CDR3aa: CASSEAGVSNQPQHF
CDR3nt: TGTGCCAGCAGTGAAGCCGGGGTGAGCAATCAGCCCCAGCATTTT
j_gene: TRBJ1-5
len: 15
abundance: -
d_gene: -
v_gene: TRBV6-1

CDR3aa: CASSLATGLEEKLFF
CDR3nt: TGTGCCAGCAGTTTAGCAACGGGTTTAGAGGAAAAACTGTTTTTT
j_gene: TRBJ1-4
len: 15
abundance: -
d_gene: -
v_gene: TRBV28

CDR3aa: CASSLNGILTDTQYF
CDR3nt: TGTGCCAGCAGCTTAAATGGGATTCTCACAGATACGCAGTATTTT
j_gene: TRBJ2-3
len: 15
abundance: many
d_gene: -
v_gene: TRBV7-3

CDR3aa: CASSYGPYGTGELFF
CDR3nt: TGTGCCAGCAGTTACGGCCCCTACGGCACCGGGGAGCTGTTTTTT
j_gene: TRBJ2-2
len: 15
abundance: -
d_gene: -
v_gene: TRBV6-5

CDR3aa: CASSLGFSNYGYTF
CDR3nt: TGTGCCAGCAGTTTAGGATTTTCTAACTATGGCTACACCTTC
j_gene: TRBJ1-2
len: 14
abundance: -
d_gene: -
v_gene: TRBV27

CDR3aa: CASSLEGHGGNYGYTF
CDR3nt: TGCGCCAGCAGCTTGGAGGGACACGGAGGAAACTATGGCTACACCTTC
j_gene: TRBJ1-2
len: 16
abundance: -
d_gene: -
v_gene: TRBV5-1

CDR3aa: CASSPPAGETQYF
CDR3nt: TGTGCCAGCAGCCCACCCGCGGGGGAGACCCAGTACTTC
j_gene: TRBJ2-5
len: 13
abundance: -
d_gene: -
v_gene: TRBV11-2

CDR3aa: CASRLGYGYTF
CDR3nt: TGTGCCAGTAGACTAGGCTATGGCTACACCTTC
j_gene: TRBJ1-2
len: 11
abundance: few
d_gene: -
v_gene: TRBV2

CDR3aa: CASSLQANIQYF
CDR3nt: TGTGCCAGCAGCTTGCAGGCGAACATTCAGTACTTC
j_gene: TRBJ2-4
len: 12
abundance: few
d_gene: -
v_gene: TRBV7-9

CDR3aa: CATSHGSGETQYF
CDR3nt: TGTGCCACCAGCCATGGGTCAGGAGAGACCCAGTACTTC
j_gene: TRBJ2-5
len: 13
abundance: -
d_gene: -
v_gene: TRBV15

CDR3aa: CASKPDNTYEQYF
CDR3nt: TGTGCCAGCAAACCGGACAATACCTACGAGCAGTACTTC
j_gene: TRBJ2-7
len: 13
abundance: -
d_gene: -
v_gene: TRBV6-2/TRBV6-3

CDR3aa: CASSRDRNYGYTF
CDR3nt: TGTGCCAGCAGTCGGGACAGGAACTATGGCTACACCTTC
j_gene: TRBJ1-2
len: 13
abundance: many
d_gene: TRBD1
v_gene: TRBV6-5

CDR3aa: CASSYGGALDEQFF
CDR3nt: TGTGCCAGCAGTTACGGGGGGGCTTTGGATGAGCAGTTCTTC
j_gene: TRBJ2-1
len: 14
abundance: -
d_gene: -
v_gene: TRBV6-5

CDR3aa: CASSQGSGVIQGTYGHTF
CDR3nt: TGTGCCAGCAGCCAAGGGTCTGGGGTTATTCAGGGAACCTATGGCCACACCTTC
j_gene: TRBJ1-2
len: 18
abundance: -
d_gene: -
v_gene: TRBV3-1